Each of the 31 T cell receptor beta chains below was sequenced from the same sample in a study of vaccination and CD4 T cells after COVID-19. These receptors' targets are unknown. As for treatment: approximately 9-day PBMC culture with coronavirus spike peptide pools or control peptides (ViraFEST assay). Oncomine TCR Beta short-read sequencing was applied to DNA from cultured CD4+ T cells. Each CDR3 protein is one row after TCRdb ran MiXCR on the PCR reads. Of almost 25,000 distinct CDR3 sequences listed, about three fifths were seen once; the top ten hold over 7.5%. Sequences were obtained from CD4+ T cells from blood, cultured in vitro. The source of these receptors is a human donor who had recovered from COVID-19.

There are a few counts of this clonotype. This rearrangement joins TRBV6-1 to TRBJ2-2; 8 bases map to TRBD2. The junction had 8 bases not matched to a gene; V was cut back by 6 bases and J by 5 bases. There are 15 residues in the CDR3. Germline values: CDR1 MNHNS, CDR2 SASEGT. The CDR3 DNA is TGTGCCAGCAGCCGGGCGGGAGGCAGGACCGGGGAGCTGTTTTTT. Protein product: CASSRAGGRTGELFF.

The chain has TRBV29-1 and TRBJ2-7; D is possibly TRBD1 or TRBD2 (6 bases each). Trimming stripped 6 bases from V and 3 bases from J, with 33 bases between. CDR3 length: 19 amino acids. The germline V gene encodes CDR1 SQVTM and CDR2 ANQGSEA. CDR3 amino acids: CSVVGGLSYASRGDYEQYF. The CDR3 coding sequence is TGCAGCGTGGTCGGGGGCCTGTCTTATGCGTCAAGGGGGGACTACGAGCAGTACTTC.

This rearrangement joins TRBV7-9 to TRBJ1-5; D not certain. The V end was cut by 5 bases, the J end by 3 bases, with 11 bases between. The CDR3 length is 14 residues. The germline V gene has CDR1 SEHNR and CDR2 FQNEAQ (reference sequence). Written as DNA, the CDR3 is TGTGCCAGCAGCATTAGTCAGATCAATCAGCCCCAGCATTTT. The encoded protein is CASSISQINQPQHF.

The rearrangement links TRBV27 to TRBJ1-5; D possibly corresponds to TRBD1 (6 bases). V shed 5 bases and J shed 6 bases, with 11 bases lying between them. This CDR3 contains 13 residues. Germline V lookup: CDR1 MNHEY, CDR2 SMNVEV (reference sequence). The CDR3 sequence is CASSPDRTQPQHF. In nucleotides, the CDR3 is TGTGCCAGCAGTCCAGACAGGACTCAGCCCCAGCATTTT.

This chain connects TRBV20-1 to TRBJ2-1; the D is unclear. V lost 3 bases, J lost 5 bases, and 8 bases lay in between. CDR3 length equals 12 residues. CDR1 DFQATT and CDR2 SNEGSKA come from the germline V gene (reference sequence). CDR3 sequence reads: CSARNPNNEQFF. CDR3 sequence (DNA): TGCAGTGCTAGGAACCCTAACAATGAGCAGTTCTTC.

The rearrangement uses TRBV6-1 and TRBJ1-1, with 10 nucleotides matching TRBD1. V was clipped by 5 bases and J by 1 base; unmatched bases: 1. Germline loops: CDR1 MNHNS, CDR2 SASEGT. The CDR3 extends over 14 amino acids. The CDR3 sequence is CASSRDRGNTEAFF. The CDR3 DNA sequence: TGTGCCAGCAGTCGGGACAGGGGGAACACTGAAGCTTTCTTT.

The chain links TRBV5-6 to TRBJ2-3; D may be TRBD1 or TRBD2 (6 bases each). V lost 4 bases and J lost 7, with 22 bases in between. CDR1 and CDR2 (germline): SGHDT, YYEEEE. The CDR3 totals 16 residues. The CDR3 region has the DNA TGTGCCAGCAGCCCGCCGGGGGCCAATGTTGGAAATACGCAGTATTTT. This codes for CASSPPGANVGNTQYF.

CDR3 protein: CASRPSGSDVGEQFF. CDR3 DNA: TGTGCCAGCAGACCTAGCGGGAGCGATGTTGGTGAGCAGTTCTTC. The V call is TRBV4-2, the J call TRBJ2-1, with 10 positions matching TRBD2. This CDR3 has 15 amino acids. After removal of 6 bases from V and 9 bases from J, the junction contained 11 bases not matched to a gene. Germline assignment: CDR1 LGHNA and CDR2 YNFKEQ.

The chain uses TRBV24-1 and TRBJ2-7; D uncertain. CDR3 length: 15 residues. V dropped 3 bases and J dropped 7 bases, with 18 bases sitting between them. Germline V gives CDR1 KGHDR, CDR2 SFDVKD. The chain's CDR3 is CATSDAQDQLREQYF. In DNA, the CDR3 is TGTGCCACCAGTGATGCCCAGGACCAATTGAGGGAGCAGTACTTC.

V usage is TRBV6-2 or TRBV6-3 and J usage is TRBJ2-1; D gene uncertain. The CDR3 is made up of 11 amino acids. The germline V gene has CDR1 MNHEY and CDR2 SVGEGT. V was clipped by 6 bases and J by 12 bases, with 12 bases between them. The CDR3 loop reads CASSDGFRQFF. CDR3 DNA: TGTGCCAGCAGCGACGGTTTTAGGCAGTTCTTC.

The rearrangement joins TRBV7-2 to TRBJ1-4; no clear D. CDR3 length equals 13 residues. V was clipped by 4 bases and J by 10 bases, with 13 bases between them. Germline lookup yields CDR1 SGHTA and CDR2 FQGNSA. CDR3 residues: CASSSPPSGKLFF. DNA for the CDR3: TGTGCCAGCAGCTCCCCTCCCTCAGGAAAACTGTTTTTT.

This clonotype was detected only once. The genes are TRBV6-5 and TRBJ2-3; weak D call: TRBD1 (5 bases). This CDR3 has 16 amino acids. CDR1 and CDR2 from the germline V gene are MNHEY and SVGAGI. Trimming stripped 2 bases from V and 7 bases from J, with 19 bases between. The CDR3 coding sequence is TGTGCCAGCAGTTACAAGAAAGGGGCGGCGGCAAATACGCAGTATTTT. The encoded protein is CASSYKKGAAANTQYF.

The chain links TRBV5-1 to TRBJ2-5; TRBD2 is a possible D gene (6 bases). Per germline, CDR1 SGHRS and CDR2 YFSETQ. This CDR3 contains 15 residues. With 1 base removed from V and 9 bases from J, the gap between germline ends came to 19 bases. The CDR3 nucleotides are TGCGCCAGCAGCTTGATGTGGGGTTTGGGGGAGGCCCAGTACTTC. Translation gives CASSLMWGLGEAQYF.

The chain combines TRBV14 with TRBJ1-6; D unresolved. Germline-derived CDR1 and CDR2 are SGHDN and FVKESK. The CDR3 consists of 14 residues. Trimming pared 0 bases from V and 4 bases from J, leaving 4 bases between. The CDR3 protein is CASSQDSYNSPLHF. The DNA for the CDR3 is TGTGCCAGCAGCCAAGACAGTTATAATTCACCCCTCCACTTT.

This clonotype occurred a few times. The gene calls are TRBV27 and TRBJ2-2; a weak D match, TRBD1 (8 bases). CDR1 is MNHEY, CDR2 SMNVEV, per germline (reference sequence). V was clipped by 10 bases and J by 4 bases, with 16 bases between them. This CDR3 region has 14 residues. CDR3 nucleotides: TGTGCCATCGCACAGGGGGGGCGCACCGGGGAGCTGTTTTTT. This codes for CAIAQGGRTGELFF.

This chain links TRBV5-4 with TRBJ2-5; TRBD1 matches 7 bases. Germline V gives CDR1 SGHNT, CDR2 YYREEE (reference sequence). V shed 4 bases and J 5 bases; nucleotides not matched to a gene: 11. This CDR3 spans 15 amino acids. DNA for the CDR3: TGTGCCAGCAGCGGACAGGACCCGATGGGGGAGACCCAGTACTTC. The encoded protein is CASSGQDPMGETQYF.

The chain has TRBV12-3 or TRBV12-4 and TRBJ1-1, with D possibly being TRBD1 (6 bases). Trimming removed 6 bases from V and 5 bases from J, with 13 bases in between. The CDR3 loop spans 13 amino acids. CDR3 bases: TGTGCCAGCAGGACAGGTGGGGGGACTGAAGCTTTCTTT. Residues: CASRTGGGTEAFF.

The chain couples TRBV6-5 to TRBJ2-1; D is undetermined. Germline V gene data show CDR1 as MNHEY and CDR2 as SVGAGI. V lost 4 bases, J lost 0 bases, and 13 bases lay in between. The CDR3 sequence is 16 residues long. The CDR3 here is CASSSSSLSSYNEQFF. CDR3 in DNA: TGTGCCAGCAGTTCTTCCTCCCTGAGCTCCTACAATGAGCAGTTCTTC.

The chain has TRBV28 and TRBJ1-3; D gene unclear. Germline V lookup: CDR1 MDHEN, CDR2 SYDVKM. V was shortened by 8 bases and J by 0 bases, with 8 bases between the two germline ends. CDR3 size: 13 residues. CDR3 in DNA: TGTGCCAGCGGGTCCCCCTCTGGAAACACCATATATTTT. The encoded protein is CASGSPSGNTIYF.

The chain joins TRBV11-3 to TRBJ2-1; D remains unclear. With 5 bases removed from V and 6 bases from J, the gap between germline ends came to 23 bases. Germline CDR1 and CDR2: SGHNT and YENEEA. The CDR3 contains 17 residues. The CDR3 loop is CASSPPTPSGAVNEQFF. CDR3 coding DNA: TGTGCCAGCAGCCCGCCAACCCCCTCTGGCGCGGTCAATGAGCAGTTCTTC.

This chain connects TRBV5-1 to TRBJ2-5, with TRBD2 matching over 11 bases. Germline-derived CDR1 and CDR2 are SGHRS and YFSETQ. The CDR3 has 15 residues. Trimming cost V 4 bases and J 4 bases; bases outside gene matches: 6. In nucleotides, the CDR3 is TGCGCCAGCAGCCCCGGAGGACTAGCGGGAGAGACCCAGTACTTC. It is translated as CASSPGGLAGETQYF.

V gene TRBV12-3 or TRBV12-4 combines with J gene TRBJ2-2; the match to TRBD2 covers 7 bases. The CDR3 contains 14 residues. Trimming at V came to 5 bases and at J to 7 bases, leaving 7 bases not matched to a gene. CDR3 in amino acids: CASSALGGVGELFF. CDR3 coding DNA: TGTGCCAGCAGTGCCTTGGGGGGGGTCGGGGAGCTGTTTTTT.

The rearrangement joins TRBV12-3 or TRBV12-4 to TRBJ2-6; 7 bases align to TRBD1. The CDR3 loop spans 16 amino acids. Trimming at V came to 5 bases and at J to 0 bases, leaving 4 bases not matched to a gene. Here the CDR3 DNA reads TGTGCCAGCAGTCGAACAGGGGTCTCTGGGGCCAACGTCCTGACTTTC. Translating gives CASSRTGVSGANVLTF.

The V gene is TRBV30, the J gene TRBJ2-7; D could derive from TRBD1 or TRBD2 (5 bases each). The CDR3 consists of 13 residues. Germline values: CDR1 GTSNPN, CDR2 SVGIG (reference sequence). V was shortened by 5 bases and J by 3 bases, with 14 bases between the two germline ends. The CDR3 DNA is TGTGCCTGGGGCCGGGACCAGCTCTACGAGCAGTACTTC. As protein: CAWGRDQLYEQYF.

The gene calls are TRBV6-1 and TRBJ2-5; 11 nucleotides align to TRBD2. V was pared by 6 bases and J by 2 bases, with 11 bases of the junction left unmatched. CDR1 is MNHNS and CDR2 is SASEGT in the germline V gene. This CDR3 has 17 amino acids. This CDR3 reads CASRSRLAGTRQETQYF. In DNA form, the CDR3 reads TGTGCCAGCAGGTCTAGACTAGCGGGAACTCGTCAAGAGACCCAGTACTTC.

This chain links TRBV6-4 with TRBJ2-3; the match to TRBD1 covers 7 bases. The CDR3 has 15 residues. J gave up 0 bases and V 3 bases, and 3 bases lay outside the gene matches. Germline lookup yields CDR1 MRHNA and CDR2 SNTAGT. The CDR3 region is CASSEGDRSTDTQYF. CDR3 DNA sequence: TGTGCCAGCAGTGAAGGGGACAGAAGCACAGATACGCAGTATTTT.

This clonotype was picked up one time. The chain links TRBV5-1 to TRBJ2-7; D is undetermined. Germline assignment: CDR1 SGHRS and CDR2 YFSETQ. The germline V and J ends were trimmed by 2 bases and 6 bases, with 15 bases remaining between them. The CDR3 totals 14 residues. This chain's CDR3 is CASSFPDLPSEQYF. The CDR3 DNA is TGCGCCAGCAGCTTTCCCGACCTACCCAGCGAGCAGTACTTC.

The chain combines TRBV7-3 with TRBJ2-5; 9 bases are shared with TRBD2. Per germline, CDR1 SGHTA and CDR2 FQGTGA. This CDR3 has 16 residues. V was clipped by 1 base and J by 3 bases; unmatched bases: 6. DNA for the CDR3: TGTGCCAGCAGCTTAATGCGCGGGAGGGGGGAAGAGACCCAGTACTTC. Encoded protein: CASSLMRGRGEETQYF.

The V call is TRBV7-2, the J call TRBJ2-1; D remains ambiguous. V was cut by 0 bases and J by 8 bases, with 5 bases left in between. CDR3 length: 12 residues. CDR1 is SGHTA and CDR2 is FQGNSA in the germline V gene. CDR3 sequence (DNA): TGTGCCAGCAGCTTAGCGCTATATGAGCAGTTCTTC. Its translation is CASSLALYEQFF.

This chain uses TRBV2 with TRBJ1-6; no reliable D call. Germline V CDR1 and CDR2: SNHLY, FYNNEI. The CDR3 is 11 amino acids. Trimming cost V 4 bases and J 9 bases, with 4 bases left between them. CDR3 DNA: TGTGCCAGCAGTGTTAGTTCACCCCTCCACTTT. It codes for CASSVSSPLHF.

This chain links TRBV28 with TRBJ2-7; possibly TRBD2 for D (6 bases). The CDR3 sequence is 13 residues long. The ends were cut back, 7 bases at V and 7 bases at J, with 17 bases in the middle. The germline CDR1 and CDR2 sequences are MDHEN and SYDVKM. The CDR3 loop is CASMTVGRGEQYF. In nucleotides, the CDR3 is TGTGCCAGCATGACCGTCGGGCGGGGAGAGCAGTACTTC.